This T cell receptor (beta chain) stems from a study of CD8+CD57+ T cells in acquired aplastic anemia. Study in general: Isolated CD4+ and CD8+ cells, once sorted, yielded DNA averaging around 3 ug. Overall study findings and caveats: Patients and controls were not found to differ significantly in CD8+ Simpson's diversity.

This clonotype appeared a single time. Antigen: not known. An expansion of CD8+CD57+ cells by flow cytometry had been shown in patients chosen for sequencing. A severe acquired aplastic anemia diagnosis applied to all patients. V was clipped by 3 bases and J by 10 bases; unmatched bases: 7. CDR3 length equals 13 residues. TCR beta VDJ and CDR3 profiling used genomic DNA as template. TCRdb independently ran MiXCR on the reads; one entry per CDR3 protein. The sample shows about 150,000 distinct CDR3 sequences, about 48% of them seen only once. The sequenced sample was sorted CD4+, CD8+, or CD8+CD57+ T cells (not recorded which) from PBMCs. The clonotype comes from a human donor with aplastic anemia. The chain recombines TRBV12-3 or TRBV12-4 with TRBJ1-1; TRBD1 agrees at 8 bases. The CDR3 here is CASSFRDRSAAFF. The CDR3 DNA is TGTGCCAGCAGTTTCCGGGACAGGAGTGCAGCTTTCTTT.